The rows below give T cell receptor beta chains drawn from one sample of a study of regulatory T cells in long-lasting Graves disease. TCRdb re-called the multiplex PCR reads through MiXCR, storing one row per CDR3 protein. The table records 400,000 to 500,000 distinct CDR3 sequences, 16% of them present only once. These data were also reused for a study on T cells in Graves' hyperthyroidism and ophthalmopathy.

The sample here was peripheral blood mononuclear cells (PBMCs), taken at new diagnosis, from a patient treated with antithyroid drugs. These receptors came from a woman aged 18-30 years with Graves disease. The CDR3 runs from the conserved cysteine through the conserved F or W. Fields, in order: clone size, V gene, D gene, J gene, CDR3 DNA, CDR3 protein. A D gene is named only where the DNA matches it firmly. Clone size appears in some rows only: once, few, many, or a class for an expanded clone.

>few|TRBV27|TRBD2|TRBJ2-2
TGTGCCAGCAGTTCGAGGACTAGCGTGAACACCGGGGAGCTGTTTTTT
CASSSRTSVNTGELFF
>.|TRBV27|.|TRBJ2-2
TGTGCCAGCAGAGCGGCGGGGTTGGGGATAAACACCGGGGAGCTGCTTTTT
CASRAAGLGINTGELLF
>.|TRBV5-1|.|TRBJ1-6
TGCGCCAGCAGCTTCGGTAAACAGTATAATTCACCCCTCCACTTT
CASSFGKQYNSPLHF
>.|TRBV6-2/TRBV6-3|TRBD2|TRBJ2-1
TGTGCCAGCCTGGCTAGCGGGAGGGCTGAGCAGTTCTTC
CASLASGRAEQFF
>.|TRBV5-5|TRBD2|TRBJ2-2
TGTGCCAGCAGCTTGCGAGCGGGGTCGAACACCGGGGAGCTGTTTTTT
CASSLRAGSNTGELFF
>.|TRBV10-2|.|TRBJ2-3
TGCGCCAGCAGTGAGTCGAGGGATACGCAGTATTTT
CASSESRDTQYF
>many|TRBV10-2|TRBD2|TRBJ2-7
TGCGCCAGCAGTGAGTCCCTGAGGCGGGAGTTGGGCTACGAGCAGTACTTC
CASSESLRRELGYEQYF
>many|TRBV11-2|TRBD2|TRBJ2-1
TGTGCCAGCAGCTTAGTAACTAGCGGGAGGAGTGAGCAGTTCTTC
CASSLVTSGRSEQFF
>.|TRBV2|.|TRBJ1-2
TGTGCCAGCAGTGGTCTCAGGGCTGATGGCTACACCTTC
CASSGLRADGYTF
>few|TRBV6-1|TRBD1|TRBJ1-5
TGTGCCAGCAGGGACAGGACGGGTCAGCCCCAGCATTTT
CASRDRTGQPQHF
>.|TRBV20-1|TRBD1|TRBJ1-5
TGCAGTGCTAGGTTGACAGGGGTTAGCAATCAGCCCCAGCATTTT
CSARLTGVSNQPQHF
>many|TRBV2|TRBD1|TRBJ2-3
TGTGCCAGCAGGGAACAAGGGCAGGGGGCAGATACGCAGTATTTT
CASREQGQGADTQYF
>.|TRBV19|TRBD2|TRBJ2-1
TGTGCCAGTAGACTAGCGGGAGGGCCATCGAATGAGCAGTTCTTC
CASRLAGGPSNEQFF
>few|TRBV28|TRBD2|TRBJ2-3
TGTGCCAGCAGTACCCGGGCTAGCGGGAGGACAGATACGCAGTATTTT
CASSTRASGRTDTQYF
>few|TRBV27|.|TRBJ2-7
TGTGCCAGCAGTTTTTCGGGGGATTTTCCGTACGAGCAGTACTTC
CASSFSGDFPYEQYF
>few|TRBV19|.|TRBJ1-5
TGTGCCAGTAGTGGCCAGAGCAATCAGCCCCAGCATTTT
CASSGQSNQPQHF
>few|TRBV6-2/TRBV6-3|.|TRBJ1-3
TGTGCCAGCAGTTACTCGATTTTCTCTGGAAACACCATATATTTT
CASSYSIFSGNTIYF
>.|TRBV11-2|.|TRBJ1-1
TGTGCCAGCAGCGCCGGCATGGGAGGGTACACTGAAGCTTTCTTT
CASSAGMGGYTEAFF
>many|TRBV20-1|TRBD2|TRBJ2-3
TGCAGTGCTAGAGATCTGGCTAGCGGGAGGACGGCCACAGATACGCAGTATTTT
CSARDLASGRTATDTQYF
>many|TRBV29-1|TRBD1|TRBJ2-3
TGCAGCGTTGCTAACAGGGGAATAGCAGATACGCAGTATTTT
CSVANRGIADTQYF
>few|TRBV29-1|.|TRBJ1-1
TGCAGCGTTGAGGCGTACAACACTGAAGCTTTCTTT
CSVEAYNTEAFF
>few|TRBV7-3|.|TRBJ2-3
TGTGCCAGCAGCTTATACCCTCATACTAGCACAGATACGCAGTATTTT
CASSLYPHTSTDTQYF
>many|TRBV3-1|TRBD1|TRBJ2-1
TGTGCCAGCAGCCAAGTGGCCGGGACAGGGGGCTACAATGAGCAGTTCTTC
CASSQVAGTGGYNEQFF
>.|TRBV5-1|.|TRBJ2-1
TGCGCCAGCAGCTTGTGGGGCTTTTCGGGAAGCAACAATGAGCAGTTCTTC
CASSLWGFSGSNNEQFF
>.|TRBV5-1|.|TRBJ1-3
TGCGCCAGCAGCTTGAACGGCCTGATATATTTT
CASSLNGLIYF
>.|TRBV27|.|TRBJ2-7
TGTGCCAGCAGTTTTATTCTGGGGGGCGGGCAGTACTTC
CASSFILGGGQYF
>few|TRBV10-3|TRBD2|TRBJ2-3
TGTGCCATCAGTGAGCGGACTAGCGGGATGACAGATACGCAGTATTTT
CAISERTSGMTDTQYF
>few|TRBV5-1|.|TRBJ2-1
TGCGCCAGCAGCTTGGCCACAGGGTTAGGGTTCTTCAGCTCCTACAATGAGCAGTTCTTC
CASSLATGLGFFSSYNEQFF
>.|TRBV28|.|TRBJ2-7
TGTGCCAGCACCAGGTCCCAGCTTTTGAACGAGCAGTACTTC
CASTRSQLLNEQYF
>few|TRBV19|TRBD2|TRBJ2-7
TGTGCCAGTAGTACCCCGGACTCCCCTAGCGGGGCCTACGAGCAGTACTTC
CASSTPDSPSGAYEQYF
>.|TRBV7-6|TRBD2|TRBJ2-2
TGTGCCAGCAGCTTAGTCAGCGGGAGGGCCCGGGCCACCGGGGAGCTGTTTTTT
CASSLVSGRARATGELFF
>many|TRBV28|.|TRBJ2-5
TGTGCCAGCAGTTTCCCAAGCCAAGAGACCCAGTACTTC
CASSFPSQETQYF
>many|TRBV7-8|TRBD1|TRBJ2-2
TGTGCCAGCAGCCGGACAGGGAGCGGGGAGCTGTTTTTT
CASSRTGSGELFF
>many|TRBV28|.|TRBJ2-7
TGTGCCAGCAGTTATGGGGGCGGGAGCTACGAGCAGTACTTC
CASSYGGGSYEQYF
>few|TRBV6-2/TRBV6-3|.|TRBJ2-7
TGTGCCAGCAGTTACTCCGGGGTTACAATTGAGCAGTACTTC
CASSYSGVTIEQYF
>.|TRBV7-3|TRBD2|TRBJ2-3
TGTGCCAGCAGCTTGACTAGCGGGTACACAGATACGCAGTATTTT
CASSLTSGYTDTQYF
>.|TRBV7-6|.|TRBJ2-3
TGTGCCAGCACGGGAGGGGGCTTGGTGACAGATACGCAGTATTTT
CASTGGGLVTDTQYF
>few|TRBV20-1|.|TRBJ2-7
TGCAGTGGAGGGGGAGGGACCTACGAGCAGTACTTC
CSGGGGTYEQYF
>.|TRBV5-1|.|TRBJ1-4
TGTGCCAGCAGCTTGACAGGCCCGGGGGAAAAACTGTTTTTT
CASSLTGPGEKLFF
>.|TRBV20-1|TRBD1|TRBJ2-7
TGCAGTGCTAGAGGGGCAACAGGGGGCGCCTACGAGCAGTACTTC
CSARGATGGAYEQYF
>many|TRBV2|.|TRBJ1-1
TGTGCCAGCATGCTCCGGGACCCAACCGTGGGCACTGAAGCTTTCTTT
CASMLRDPTVGTEAFF